A selection of T cell receptor beta chains follows, all from one sample in a study of T cells in Graves' hyperthyroidism and ophthalmopathy. TCRdb re-analysed the multiplex PCR reads in MiXCR, keeping a single row per CDR3 protein. The repertoire holds approximately 400,000 distinct CDR3 sequences, with more than 13% as singletons. The sample comprised blood. The receptors shown here come from a man aged 45-60 years with Graves' ophthalmopathy. Both conserved end residues are part of each CDR3. A D gene is named only where the DNA matches it firmly. The size entry is marked missing in some rows and otherwise reads once, few, many or a size class.

v_gene,abundance,j_gene,d_gene,CDR3aa,CDR3nt
TRBV10-3,NA,TRBJ2-1,NA,CAISVKGVVNEQFF,TGTGCCATCAGTGTAAAGGGGGTAGTAAATGAGCAGTTCTTC
TRBV11-2,many,TRBJ2-1,NA,CASSLRLADNEQFF,TGTGCCAGCAGCTTACGTCTAGCAGACAATGAGCAGTTCTTC
TRBV7-9,NA,TRBJ2-1,TRBD2,CASSLTSGIMNEQFF,TGTGCCAGCAGCTTGACTAGCGGGATTATGAATGAGCAGTTCTTC
TRBV6-1,many,TRBJ2-5,TRBD1,CASKPRGPSETQYF,TGTGCCAGCAAACCGAGGGGGCCGAGTGAGACCCAGTACTTC
TRBV7-9,many,TRBJ1-1,TRBD1,CASSTQGVLPEAFF,TGTGCCAGCAGCACACAGGGGGTACTCCCTGAAGCTTTCTTT
TRBV7-2,many,TRBJ2-3,TRBD2,CASSNGILAGMQYF,TGTGCCAGCAGCAACGGTATACTAGCGGGAATGCAGTATTTT
TRBV27,many,TRBJ2-6,NA,CASSLTGANVLTF,TGTGCCAGCAGCTTAACTGGGGCCAACGTCCTGACTTTC
TRBV2,many,TRBJ1-1,NA,CASMKGWETEAFF,TGTGCCAGCATGAAAGGTTGGGAAACTGAAGCTTTCTTT
TRBV6-1,many,TRBJ2-3,NA,CASGRQTLRDTQYF,TGTGCCAGCGGCCGACAGACCCTTCGAGATACGCAGTATTTT
TRBV7-9,many,TRBJ2-3,TRBD2,CASRFQGTSGADTQYF,TGTGCCAGCAGATTTCAAGGGACTAGCGGGGCAGATACGCAGTATTTT
TRBV5-1,NA,TRBJ2-1,TRBD2,CASSLVASGASYNEQFF,TGCGCCAGCAGCTTGGTTGCTAGCGGGGCCTCCTACAATGAGCAGTTCTTC
TRBV2,many,TRBJ2-1,TRBD2,CASSGTLAGILSYNEQFF,TGTGCCAGCAGTGGTACTCTAGCGGGAATCCTCTCCTACAATGAGCAGTTCTTC
TRBV3-1,many,TRBJ1-5,NA,CASSQAINQPQHF,TGTGCCAGCAGCCAAGCGATCAATCAGCCCCAGCATTTT
TRBV20-1,NA,TRBJ2-5,NA,CSALRTSGETQYF,TGCAGTGCACTGAGGACTTCGGGGGAGACCCAGTACTTC
TRBV4-1,many,TRBJ2-5,NA,CASSQYGRETQYF,TGCGCCAGCAGCCAATATGGGAGGGAGACCCAGTACTTC
TRBV6-1,few,TRBJ2-1,NA,CASRGMALSPNEQFF,TGTGCCAGCCGGGGGATGGCCCTAAGCCCCAATGAGCAGTTCTTC
TRBV28,many,TRBJ2-7,TRBD2,CASSSLIAGPSYEQYF,TGTGCCAGCAGTTCCCTTATAGCGGGCCCTTCCTACGAGCAGTACTTC
TRBV7-6,few,TRBJ2-3,NA,CASSTTPGSDADTQYF,TGTGCCAGCAGCACAACCCCCGGGAGCGATGCAGATACGCAGTATTTT
TRBV9,few,TRBJ2-7,NA,CASSVVRGGGEQYF,TGTGCCAGCAGCGTAGTACGTGGGGGTGGCGAGCAGTACTTC
TRBV30,many,TRBJ1-1,NA,CAWSEQGNTEAFF,TGTGCCTGGAGTGAGCAGGGGAACACTGAAGCTTTCTTT
TRBV14,NA,TRBJ2-5,TRBD1,CASSKRRQGWQETQYF,TGTGCCAGCAGCAAACGGAGACAGGGGTGGCAAGAGACCCAGTACTTC
TRBV6-1,many,TRBJ2-3,TRBD2,CASSARGGRGFTDTQYF,TGTGCCAGCAGTGCCCGTGGCGGGAGGGGCTTCACAGATACGCAGTATTTT
TRBV7-9,many,TRBJ1-1,NA,CASSNKVNTEAFF,TGTGCCAGCAGTAACAAGGTAAACACTGAAGCTTTCTTT
TRBV12-3/TRBV12-4,many,TRBJ2-4,NA,CASSSSVNAKNIQYF,TGTGCCAGCAGTTCGAGCGTAAATGCCAAAAACATTCAGTACTTC
TRBV6-1,NA,TRBJ2-6,NA,CASRLGSSGANVLTF,TGTGCCAGCAGATTAGGTAGCTCTGGGGCCAACGTCCTGACTTTC
TRBV3-1,many,TRBJ2-7,TRBD2,CASSQETSIAYEQYF,TGTGCCAGCAGCCAAGAGACTAGCATCGCCTACGAGCAGTACTTC
TRBV11-2,many,TRBJ2-5,NA,CASSSHRGWETQYF,TGTGCCAGCAGCTCCCATCGGGGGTGGGAGACCCAGTACTTC
TRBV19,NA,TRBJ2-4,NA,CASSNPPGAGDIQYF,TGTGCCAGTAGTAACCCCCCGGGGGCGGGAGACATTCAGTACTTC
TRBV29-1,NA,TRBJ2-2,NA,CSVGGRKNLNTGELFF,TGCAGCGTAGGAGGTCGGAAGAATTTGAACACCGGGGAGCTGTTTTTT
TRBV5-5,NA,TRBJ1-1,NA,CASRDFSAMNTEAFF,TGTGCCAGCAGGGACTTCAGCGCTATGAACACTGAAGCTTTCTTT
TRBV5-1,many,TRBJ2-3,NA,CASSLIAGTDTQYF,TGCGCCAGCAGCCTGATAGCGGGCACAGATACGCAGTATTTT
TRBV20-1,many,TRBJ2-1,TRBD1,CSAKGQGDTYNEQFF,TGCAGTGCTAAAGGACAGGGGGATACCTACAATGAGCAGTTCTTC
TRBV28,NA,TRBJ1-1,NA,CASSFGSPMNTEAFF,TGTGCCAGCAGTTTCGGGTCCCCCATGAACACTGAAGCTTTCTTT
TRBV6-4,NA,TRBJ2-3,NA,CASSVSFTDTQYF,TGTGCCAGCAGTGTCTCATTCACAGATACGCAGTATTTT
TRBV6-1,few,TRBJ2-2,NA,CASIFGPTNTGELFF,TGTGCCAGCATATTTGGGCCGACGAACACCGGGGAGCTGTTTTTT
TRBV20-1,NA,TRBJ2-5,NA,CSAREGKGPETQYF,TGCAGTGCTAGAGAGGGGAAAGGCCCAGAGACCCAGTACTTC
TRBV30,NA,TRBJ1-5,TRBD1,CAWRKQGDNQPQHF,TGTGCCTGGAGGAAACAGGGGGACAATCAGCCCCAGCATTTT
TRBV5-1,many,TRBJ1-1,NA,CASSLRGTNTEAFF,TGCGCCAGCAGCTTACGGGGGACGAACACTGAAGCTTTCTTT
TRBV7-8,NA,TRBJ1-4,TRBD1,CASSFNPQGANEKLFF,TGTGCCAGCAGTTTTAACCCCCAGGGGGCTAATGAAAAACTGTTTTTT
TRBV2,many,TRBJ2-4,NA,CASSDPGGINIQYF,TGTGCCAGCAGCGATCCTGGAGGGATAAACATTCAGTACTTC
TRBV20-1,many,TRBJ1-1,TRBD1,CSARGQGPTEAFF,TGCAGTGCTAGGGGACAGGGCCCGACTGAAGCTTTCTTT
TRBV5-4,NA,TRBJ1-4,NA,CASSTPVDEKLFF,TGTGCCAGCAGCACCCCTGTGGATGAAAAACTGTTTTTT
TRBV5-1,many,TRBJ2-5,NA,CASSLSLSETQYF,TGCGCCAGCAGCTTGTCGTTGTCGGAGACCCAGTACTTC
TRBV29-1,NA,TRBJ2-5,NA,CSVESYKETQYF,TGCAGCGTTGAATCCTACAAAGAGACCCAGTACTTC
TRBV28,many,TRBJ2-3,NA,CASSLQRSNTDTQYF,TGTGCCAGCAGTTTACAGAGGTCTAACACAGATACGCAGTATTTT
TRBV6-1,many,TRBJ1-6,TRBD1,CASRRTGARSSYNSPLHF,TGTGCCAGCAGAAGGACAGGGGCAAGGAGCTCCTATAATTCACCCCTCCACTTT
TRBV7-2,NA,TRBJ1-3,NA,CASSPTRSRNTIYF,TGTGCCAGCAGCCCTACACGATCCAGAAACACCATATATTTT
TRBV15,NA,TRBJ1-5,NA,CATSSDPSANQPQHF,TGTGCCACCAGCAGTGACCCTTCCGCAAATCAGCCCCAGCATTTT
TRBV28,many,TRBJ1-2,TRBD1,CASSQGQGYGYTF,TGTGCCAGCAGTCAGGGACAGGGGTATGGCTACACCTTC
TRBV29-1,NA,TRBJ1-1,TRBD1,CSVEVRSITGTGRNPVNTEAFF,TGCAGCGTTGAAGTACGATCGATTACGGGGACAGGGAGGAATCCCGTGAACACTGAAGCTTTCTTT
TRBV3-1,many,TRBJ2-3,NA,CASSLEWGKTQYF,TGTGCCAGCAGCCTGGAATGGGGGAAAACGCAGTATTTT
TRBV7-2,many,TRBJ1-1,NA,CASSIRGPNTEAFF,TGTGCCAGCAGCATCAGGGGCCCGAACACTGAAGCTTTCTTT
TRBV19,many,TRBJ1-2,NA,CASSPRAADNYGYTF,TGTGCCAGTAGTCCCCGTGCGGCAGACAACTATGGCTACACCTTC
TRBV7-8,many,TRBJ1-1,TRBD1,CASSWNRGDTEAFF,TGTGCCAGCAGCTGGAACAGGGGGGACACTGAAGCTTTCTTT
TRBV19,few,TRBJ2-1,TRBD1,CASNKPIGQAPYNEQFF,TGTGCCAGTAACAAGCCTATCGGACAGGCTCCATACAATGAGCAGTTCTTC